This T cell receptor (beta chain) was recovered during a study of cytomegalovirus exposure and HLA in healthy donors. PCR used 60 Vbeta primers and 13 Jbeta primers. TCRdb keeps only in-frame clones here, not all; method: immunoSEQ multiplex PCR. The sample contains about 38,000 clones, about nine tenths of which appear only once. Losses at the gene ends were 5 bases for V and 5 bases for J; bases not matched to a gene: 11. Germline CDR1 SNHLY, CDR2 FYNNEI. CDR3 size: 16 residues. The chain employs TRBV2 and TRBJ1-2, with 10 bases fitting TRBD1. This clonotype was sampled from a woman aged 40-49 years in good health and CMV-seropositive. Sequencing input: PBMCs. The DNA for the CDR3 is TGTGCCAGCAGTCCCAGTGGGACAGGGGAACTATATGGCTACACCTTC. Translating gives CASSPSGTGELYGYTF.